What follows is one T cell receptor (beta chain) and its context. Its antigen remains undetermined. Base qualities are not provided; no much larger clone lies one nucleotide away. Library preparation employed 5' RACE. Sequencing was carried out with an Illumina HiSeq 2500. The second PCR ran for about 7 to 11 cycles and used a J-beta primer mix along with a sample-barcoded 5' primer. Each TCR beta cDNA molecule received a unique molecular identifier from a template-switch 5' adaptor carrying 12 random nucleotides. Each sample yielded at least 2.5 million CDR3-containing paired-end reads. The Mint cDNA synthesis kit, primed by a TRBC-specific oligonucleotide, was used to synthesize first-strand cDNA from all RNA. After uracil-DNA glycosylase treatment, a first 18-cycle PCR used universal primers M1SS and BC2_uni_R on all cDNA. In the authors' own workflow: Each sample was normalized by randomly selecting 1 million high-quality reads, each carrying a distinct molecular identifier. Instead of being binned into consensus sequences, reads that shared molecular identifiers were thrown out. CDR3 identification, clonotype clustering and error correction used MiTCR with a Q25 quality threshold and the strictest error-elimination algorithm. A nonparametric unseen species model using Euler transformation provided a lower-bound estimate of total TCR beta diversity. TCRdb reworked the public reads: Q25 trimming with fastp, MiXCR clone assembly, productive beta chains retained. All rows with the same CDR3 protein become a single entry with the most common DNA and genes. The V and J calls shown here were made by TCRdb, not taken from the authors' results. In all, the sample holds 780,000 or so distinct CDR3 sequences, and approximately 25% of those were seen once. The ten biggest clones cover more than 3% of the sample.

This sample is drawn from a study of blood T cells in healthy people across ages (dated by TCRdb to between 2015 and 2016). Describing the broader study: In model experiments, template switching captured about one uniquely barcoded TCR beta cDNA molecule for every two T cells. Age-related changes in TCR beta repertoire diversity were measured in the study by deep sequencing normalized with unique cDNA molecular identifiers. The donors were divided into four age groups: young (average approximately 15 years), middle-aged (roughly 40), aged (about 56) and long-lived (about 79). For two donors (one aged 18 to 29 and one aged 80 or older), the study analyzed two additional independent replicas of 1 million unique cDNA reads from the same blood draw. The study at large found these results: As age increased, observed TCR beta diversity per million T cells dropped in a roughly linear way, and a significant reduction was already evident by age about 36. Compared with the aged group, the long-lived group had more naive CD4+ T cells, fewer expanded clones and increased TCR diversity, suggesting age selection. Because the CMV infection status of the donors was unknown, age-related changes in expanded clonotypes may potentially have been confounded. Estimates of total diversity based on one million sequenced T cells were considered lower bounds and underestimates. Since profiling was done on bulk unsorted PBMCs, naive and antigen-experienced compartments could not be conclusively compared. There was a strong correlation between observed TCR beta diversity and the percentage of naive T cells measured by flow cytometry.

After removal of 6 bases from V and 7 bases from J, the junction retains 9 bases not matched to a gene. For CDR1 and CDR2, the germline V gene lists MGHRA and YSYEKL. The CDR3 goes from the cysteine to the phenylalanine over 14 residues. This entry keeps only the CDR3 DNA: 42 bases, framed from base 1. The 39 donors, aged 6 to 90 years, were systemically healthy Caucasian individuals from Russia. About 9.1 milliliters of peripheral blood were collected from each donor into EDTA-treated Vacutainer tubes. Ficoll-Paque density-gradient centrifugation was used to isolate PBMCs, with at least 6.5 million per sample. Trizol reagent was used to extract total RNA from the PBMCs, yielding at least 6 micrograms per sample. For every donor, flow cytometry on a PBMC aliquot measured the percentage of naive CD45RAhigh/CD27high T cells. These data also formed part of another study, on T cells of mothers and their children. As described in the second report: Nine systemically healthy Caucasian individuals served as donors, namely three mothers together with their six children. cDNA synthesis used all of the extracted RNA, with 1.5 ug of RNA in each 15 ul reaction. In the second PCR, the M1S primer introduced both the sample barcodes and 2-4 random nucleotides. Over 8.5 million TCR beta CDR3 reads came from each mother, compared with 2.5 million to 3.5 million reads from each child. In both related and unrelated pairs, thymic selection shapes the output of TCR recombination in a similar way, with inherited differences having only a minor effect. Normalized repertoire overlap was always found to be slightly, but never significantly, higher in related mother-child pairs than in unrelated mother-child pairs. No persistent microchimeric T cell clones were detected, at a sensitivity of around 100 clones per million clonotypes. Deep NGS was used in the study to compare the TCR beta repertoires of mothers and children and to look for features that separate related mother-child pairs from unrelated individuals. The mean age was 40 +/- 4 years for the mothers and about 12 +/- 4 years for the children. After adapters were ligated using NEBNext reagents, the libraries underwent 100+100 nt paired-end sequencing on an Illumina HiSeq 2000. To prevent cross-contamination, the mother and child libraries were prepared a month apart and were sequenced in separate runs. For each donor, between about 500,000 and 2,200,000 distinct TCR beta clonotypes were identified. Naive TCR beta clonotypes were estimated from low-frequency clonotypes matched to each donor's FACS-determined naive share, without sorting.

The specimen sequenced was blood. The sequence joins TRBV4-1 to TRBJ2-1, and 7 junction bases match TRBD1. The clonotype comes from a boy aged 5-17 years in good health. CDR3 reads: CASSPDRMVNEQFF. The DNA reads TGCGCCAGCAGTCCGGACAGGATGGTGAATGAGCAGTTCTTC.